The present T cell receptor (beta chain) was sequenced within a study of T cell responses to AZD1222 COVID-19 vaccine (dated by TCRdb to the early 2020s). Regarding the research as a whole: TCR sequencing covered 230 to 250 trial participants: about 210 given two doses of AZD1222 and 26 given two doses of MenACWY control vaccine. Enrollment into the trials was organized by age into subgroups of 18-55, 56-69 and 70-plus years, and those subgroups contained about 160, 30 and 59 TCR-sequenced participants, respectively.

The CDR3 regions of human TCRbeta chains were analyzed by immunosequencing. In the original analysis: TCRs in the repertoires were compared against a reference library of SARS-CoV-2-specific TCRs that had been generated with the MIRA antigen-specificity platform. Breadth meant the fraction of unique TCRs that were SARS-CoV-2-associated, whereas depth meant the fraction of total T cells that were SARS-CoV-2-associated. Each spike-specific TCR was assigned to its reactive spike region and to a CD4 or CD8 class using the MIRA data. Log10-transformed breadth and depth values were compared by one-way ANOVA with Sidak's multiple comparisons tests. TCRdb holds this immuneACCESS table with in-frame rearrangements only. Some clones are missing; in checked studies, unresolved V genes explain under half, and the rest has no known cause. For V, J and clone size, that table is used; D and trimming come from the DNA. Across this sample there are 150,000 to 200,000 clones, with 94% seen only once. More than 1.5% of the sample is in the top ten clones.

With respect to this clone: What antigen it recognizes has not been identified. The sample holds no much larger clone one base away, and base qualities are not on file.

The time point label, read with the paper, signifies: about 28 days (+/-7) after the second vaccine dose. AZD1222 recipients given second doses at about 4 weeks or at about 12 weeks were pooled, since spike-specific TCR depth and breadth were not found to differ between the two schedules. The vaccinee samples were drawn from two UK trials, COV001 and COV002, one of which was a single-blind randomized controlled phase 2/3 trial testing AZD1222 (ChAdOx1 nCoV-19) in healthy adults. For TCRbeta chain sequencing, PBMC samples were collected from trial participants at day 0 and at day 28 after the second dose. The CDR3 numbers 15 residues from cysteine through phenylalanine. Only the CDR3 DNA stays, 45 bases, in frame from base 1. V is shortened by 0 bases, J by 4 bases, and the region joining them spans 13 bases. From the germline V gene, CDR1 is SGDLS and CDR2 is YYNGEE. Beyond this particular receptor, the publication reports: Reportedly, close to half of the unique spike-specific TCRs recognized epitopes lying outside the regions that are mutated in the B.1.351 and B.1.1.7 variants. The 56-69-year group was small, and its depth increase did not reach significance, likely because of low power. Spike-specific TCR breadth and depth rose significantly after two AZD1222 doses compared with day 0 and with MenACWY recipients. Only six or seven AZD1222 recipients were SARS-CoV-2 seropositive at baseline, limiting conclusions about previously exposed vaccinees. Most participants were white British and females outnumbered males, and the authors suggested that clonal diversity may have been underestimated. CD4 TCRs associated with the vaccine covered the entire spike protein, and the dominant responses were in regions 160-218 and 743-854. No day 14 peak-response samples were available, so repertoires were characterized only after the peak T cell response.

The sequence was collected from an adult who received the AZD1222 COVID-19 vaccine. The chain employs TRBV9 and TRBJ1-2, with the D gene not confidently named. Sequencing used peripheral blood, obtained 28 days after the second AZD1222 dose. Here the CDR3 is given as CASSVVEGFGYGYTF. The DNA reads as follows: TGTGCCAGCAGCGTAGTAGAAGGGTTCGGCTATGGCTACACCTTC.